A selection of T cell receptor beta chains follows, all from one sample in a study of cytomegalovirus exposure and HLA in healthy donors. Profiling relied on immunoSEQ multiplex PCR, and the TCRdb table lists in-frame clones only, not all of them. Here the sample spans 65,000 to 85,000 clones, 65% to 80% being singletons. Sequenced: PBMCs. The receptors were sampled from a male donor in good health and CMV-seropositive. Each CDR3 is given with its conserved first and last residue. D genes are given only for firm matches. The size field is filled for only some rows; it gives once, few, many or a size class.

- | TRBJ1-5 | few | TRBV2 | TGTGCCAGCAGTCGGGAGGCCAATCAGCCCCAGCATTTT | CASSREANQPQHF
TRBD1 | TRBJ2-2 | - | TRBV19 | TGTGCCAGTAGTATTCGGACAGGGCCCTACACCGGGGAGCTGTTTTTT | CASSIRTGPYTGELFF
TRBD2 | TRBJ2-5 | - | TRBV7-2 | TGTGCCAGCAGCCCGACCCCACTAGCGGGGGCAGAGACCCAGTACTTC | CASSPTPLAGAETQYF
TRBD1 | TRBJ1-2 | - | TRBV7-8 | TGTGCCAGCAGCTTAGCGGGACAGGGGCCCTATGGCTACACCTTC | CASSLAGQGPYGYTF
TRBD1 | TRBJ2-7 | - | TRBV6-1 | TGTGCCACCCAGACAGGGGGCGGGTACGAGCAGTACTTC | CATQTGGGYEQYF
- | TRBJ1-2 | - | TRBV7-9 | TGTGCCAGCAGCTTAGTGGGGCAGGGCACCGCGGTCGGCTACACCTTC | CASSLVGQGTAVGYTF
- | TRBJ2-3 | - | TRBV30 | TGTGCCTGGAGGGGGGCAGCCGGGTACTCGCAGTATTTT | CAWRGAAGYSQYF
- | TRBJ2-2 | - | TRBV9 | TGTGCCAGCAGCGTAGCAATCGGGGAGCTGTTTTTT | CASSVAIGELFF
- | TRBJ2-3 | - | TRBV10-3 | TGTGCCATAGCTGGTAGCACAGATACGCAGTATTTT | CAIAGSTDTQYF
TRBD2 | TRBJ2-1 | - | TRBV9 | TGTGCCAGCAGCGTAGCTGTCGGGGGGTATGAGCAGTTCTTC | CASSVAVGGYEQFF
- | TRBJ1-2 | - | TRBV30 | TGTGCCTGGAGAGTTTCCCACCTCTTCAGTGGCTACACCTTC | CAWRVSHLFSGYTF
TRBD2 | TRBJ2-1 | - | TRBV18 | TGTGCCAGCTCACCTCGACAGAGTCGGGGACTAGCCAACAATGAGCAGTTCTTC | CASSPRQSRGLANNEQFF
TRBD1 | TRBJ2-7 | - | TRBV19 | TGTGCCAGTAGTATAGCCGGGACAGGGGCTATCGAGCAGTACTTC | CASSIAGTGAIEQYF
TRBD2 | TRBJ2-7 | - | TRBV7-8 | TGTGCCAGCAGCTTAGCCCAGCGGGACTACGAGCAGTACTTC | CASSLAQRDYEQYF
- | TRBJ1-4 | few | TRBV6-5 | TGTGCCAGCAGTTACTCGAGTGTTAATGAAAAACTGTTTTTT | CASSYSSVNEKLFF
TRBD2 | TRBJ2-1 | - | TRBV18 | TGTGCCAGCTCCAGACGGGGGGGCTCCTACAATGAGCAGTTCTTC | CASSRRGGSYNEQFF
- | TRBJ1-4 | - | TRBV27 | TGTGCCAGCAGTTTAGAGGGAGTGGGAGAAAAACTGTTTTTT | CASSLEGVGEKLFF
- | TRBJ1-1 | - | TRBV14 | TGTGCCAGCAGCCCAAGCACTCGCACTGAAGCTTTCTTT | CASSPSTRTEAFF
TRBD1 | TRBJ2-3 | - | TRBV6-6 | TGTGCCAGCAGTCCCCGGGACAGGGGGCAGACAGATACGCAGTATTTT | CASSPRDRGQTDTQYF
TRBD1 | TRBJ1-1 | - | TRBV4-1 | TGCGCCAGCAGCCGCCTGACAGGGTTGAACACTGAAGCTTTCTTT | CASSRLTGLNTEAFF
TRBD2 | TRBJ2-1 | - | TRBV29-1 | TGCAGCGTTGTCGGACTAGCGAGCTCCTACAATGAGCAGTTCTTC | CSVVGLASSYNEQFF
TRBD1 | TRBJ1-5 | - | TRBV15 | TGTGCCACCAGCAGAGATCGGGCAGGGGGCTTTCAGCCCCAGCATTTT | CATSRDRAGGFQPQHF
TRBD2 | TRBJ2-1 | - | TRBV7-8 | TGTGCCAGCAGCTCGCGGACTAGCGGGGCCTCCTACAATGAGCAGTTCTTC | CASSSRTSGASYNEQFF
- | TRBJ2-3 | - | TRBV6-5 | TGTGCCAGCAATAACGGGTATACGCAGTATTTT | CASNNGYTQYF
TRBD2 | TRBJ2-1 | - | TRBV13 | TGTGCCAGTTCTAGCGGGGGGGCCGGTGAGCAGTTCTTC | CASSSGGAGEQFF
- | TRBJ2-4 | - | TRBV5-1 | TGCGCCAGCAGCTTGGGACAGGCAAGAAACATTCAGTACTTC | CASSLGQARNIQYF
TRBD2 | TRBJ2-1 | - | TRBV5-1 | TGCGCCAGCAGCTCGGGGGGGCCGGGTGAGCAGTTCTTC | CASSSGGPGEQFF
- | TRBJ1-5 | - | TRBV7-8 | TGTGCCAGCAGCTTGGACGCGGCGGGTGGGAATCAGCCCCAGCATTTT | CASSLDAAGGNQPQHF
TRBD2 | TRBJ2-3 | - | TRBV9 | TGTGCCAGCAGCGTACGAATCTCAGCGGGGGTAACAGATACGCAGTATTTT | CASSVRISAGVTDTQYF
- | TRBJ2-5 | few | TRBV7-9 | TGTGCCAGCAGCTTAGACGGGGGAAGCGAGACCCAGTACTTC | CASSLDGGSETQYF
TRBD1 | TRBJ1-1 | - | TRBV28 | TGTGCCAGCAAGGGACAGGGCGACACTGAAGCTTTCTTT | CASKGQGDTEAFF
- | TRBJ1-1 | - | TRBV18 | TGTGCCAGCTCACCACCAGCCAGGATGAACACTGAAGCTTTCTTT | CASSPPARMNTEAFF
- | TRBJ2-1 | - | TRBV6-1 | TGTGCCAGCAGTGGAACGACTCGCAACAATGAGCAGTTCTTC | CASSGTTRNNEQFF
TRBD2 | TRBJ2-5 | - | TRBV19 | TGTGCCAGTAGTATCCTAGCGGGAAAAGAGACCCAGTACTTC | CASSILAGKETQYF
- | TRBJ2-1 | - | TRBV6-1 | TGTGCCAGCAGTGAAGCATTCGGCAGGGAAAGTTCGGGTGGGCAGTTCTTC | CASSEAFGRESSGGQFF
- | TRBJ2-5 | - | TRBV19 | TGTGCCAGTAGTAAGAATCCCCGGGAGACCCAGTACTTC | CASSKNPRETQYF
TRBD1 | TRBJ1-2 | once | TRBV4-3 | TGCGCCAGCAGCCAAGATATAGGGGGCGCTGGTGGCTACACCTTC | CASSQDIGGAGGYTF
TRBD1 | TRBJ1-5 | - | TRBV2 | TGTGCCAGCAGACTACAGGGGGCTCAGCCCCAGCATTTT | CASRLQGAQPQHF
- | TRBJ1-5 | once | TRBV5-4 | TGTGCCAGCAGCTTGGATGGCGGCACAAATCAGCCCCAGCATTTT | CASSLDGGTNQPQHF
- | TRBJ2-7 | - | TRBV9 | TGTGCCAGCAGCGTAGGTCCTAGTTACGAGCAGTACTTC | CASSVGPSYEQYF
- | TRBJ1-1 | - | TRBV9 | TGTGCCAGCAGCGTAGAAAGGAGCGGGACAAGATATGAAGCTTTCTTT | CASSVERSGTRYEAFF